The T cell receptor (beta chain) under discussion was sequenced for a study of blood T cell repertoires in COVID-19. Clones were read by immunoSEQ multiplex PCR, and TCRdb kept only the in-frame ones, dropping some. The table lists under 150,000 clones, around 80% of them singletons, with under 2.5% in the top ten. Germline V lookup: CDR1 ENHRY, CDR2 SYGVKD. The CDR3 sequence is 15 residues long. Trimming stripped 0 bases from V and 2 bases from J, with 10 bases between. The clonotype originates from a man between 70 and 80 years old with acute or convalescent COVID-19. The chain joins TRBV10-3 to TRBJ1-2; no clear D gene. The specimen sequenced was peripheral blood. The CDR3 coding sequence is TGTGCCATCAGTGAGTCGGGTCGCGGGAACTATGGCTACACCTTC. Amino acids: CAISESGRGNYGYTF.